This T cell receptor beta chain was profiled in a study of CD8 T cells in Susac syndrome. RNA in amounts of roughly 0.5 to 1 ug was reverse transcribed with random hexamers. TCRdb recomputed calls from the immunoSEQ multiplex PCR reads with MiXCR, one row per CDR3 protein. The table lists around 170,000 distinct CDR3 sequences, about 95% of them singletons, with less than 0.2% in the top ten. TCR beta sequencing was performed on blood CD8+ and CD4+ T cells. The patients serving as multiple sclerosis controls were treatment-naive. They had stable or active relapsing-remitting disease and fulfilled revised McDonald criteria. Negative isolation was used for CD8+ and CD4+ T cells, and FACS enrichment was applied to TEMRA cells. CDR1 DFQATT and CDR2 SNEGSKA come from the germline V gene (reference sequence). V was cut by 3 bases and J by 3 bases, with 15 bases left in between. The CDR3 contains 14 residues.

The chain has TRBV20-1 and TRBJ2-7; possibly TRBD1 or TRBD2 for D (5 bases each). The clonotype was recovered from a human donor with multiple sclerosis. Input material: CD8+ T cells from PBMCs. CDR3 nucleotides: TGCAGTGCTAGTGGGGACGGAGGATACTACGAGCAGTACTTC. It is translated as CSASGDGGYYEQYF.